This TCR beta chain was identified during a study of blood T cell repertoires in COVID-19. Trimming cost V 4 bases and J 4 bases; bases outside gene matches: 7. This CDR3 is 14 amino acids long. The germline V gene has CDR1 SQVTM and CDR2 ANQGSEA. The protocol was immunoSEQ multiplex PCR, while the TCRdb copy is restricted to in-frame clones and leaves out a portion. In the table there are 90,000 to 120,000 clones, 86% of which are singletons. The chain links TRBV29-1 to TRBJ2-5; TRBD2 aligns across 9 bases. Sequenced input: PBMCs or T cells enriched from blood (not recorded which). The receptor was isolated from a woman aged 45 to 65 who had recovered from COVID-19. CDR3 in DNA: TGCAGCGTTGTCAGGTCAGCGGGAGGAGAGACCCAGTACTTC. Its translation is CSVVRSAGGETQYF.